A single TCR beta chain is shown here with its context. CDR1 MDHEN and CDR2 SYDVKM come from the germline V gene. The CDR3 loop spans 16 amino acids. With V trimmed by 5 bases and J by 0 bases, 4 bases remained unmatched. This specimen belongs to a study of blood T cell repertoires in COVID-19. Across the study: The study drew acute and convalescent COVID-19 samples from the United States, Italy and Spain.

As handled by the study authors: For nucleated cells, counts were estimated from reference gene primer amplification. Profiling relied on immunoSEQ multiplex PCR, and the TCRdb table lists in-frame clones only, not all of them. V and J calls and clone size come straight from that table; D and trimming were deduced from the DNA. This table has just over 250,000 clones, 75% to 95% appearing once. The rearrangement joins TRBV28 to TRBJ2-2; 9 bases agree with TRBD2. The source of this sequence is a person aged 18-35 years with COVID-19, enrolled during active disease. Sequencing input: peripheral blood. CDR3 coding DNA: TGTGCCAGCAGTCCAGCTAGCGGGACGAACACCGGGGAGCTGTTTTTT. Its translation: CASSPASGTNTGELFF.